Following are 15 T cell receptor beta chains from one sample sequenced in a study of human T cells and chemical hapten exposure. Time point given: patch test 1, 2 weeks after DPC sensitization. Described treatment: therapeutic diphenylcyclopropenone sensitization with weekly scalp DPC. MiXCR, run by TCRdb on the RACE reads, gives a single entry per CDR3 protein. The top ten hold 3% to 4.5% of the sample, which has under 130,000 distinct CDR3 sequences, approximately 9.9% seen once. The specimen comprised whole blood, sampled in connection with sensitization to the hapten diphenylcyclopropenone (DPC). These receptor sequences come from a woman in her thirties or forties with alopecia areata. Some clones in this sample may be carry-over from other donors' samples.

This clonotype was counted a few times. The chain couples TRBV20-1 to TRBJ2-4; the match to TRBD1 covers 10 bases. The CDR3 is 13 amino acids. Germline loops: CDR1 DFQATT, CDR2 SNEGSKA (reference sequence). Trimming removed 3 bases from V and 9 bases from J; junction bases left unmatched: 5. Here the CDR3 DNA reads TGCAGTGCTAGTCCGACAGGGGGCGGCATTCAGTACTTC. Amino acid sequence: CSASPTGGGIQYF.

This clonotype has ten or more counts. V usage is TRBV29-1 and J usage is TRBJ2-2; 10 positions match TRBD1. Per germline, CDR1 SQVTM and CDR2 ANQGSEA. J lost 4 bases, V lost 4 bases, and 3 bases had no gene match. This CDR3 is 14 amino acids long. The DNA for the CDR3 is TGCAGCGTTGCTTGGACAGGGGGCACCGGGGAGCTGTTTTTT. This gives the protein CSVAWTGGTGELFF.

This rearrangement joins TRBV7-2 to TRBJ2-6; no clear D. The V gene lost 5 bases and the J gene lost 4 bases, with 9 bases spanning the gap. Germline CDR1 is SGHTA and CDR2 is FQGNSA. There are 14 residues in the CDR3. CDR3 sequence: CASSPPAGANVLTF. CDR3 bases: TGTGCCAGCAGCCCCCCGGCAGGGGCCAACGTCCTGACTTTC.

This clonotype was counted only a few times. The gene calls are TRBV6-2 or TRBV6-3 and TRBJ1-6, with D maybe TRBD1 (6 bases). Germline CDR1 reads MNHEY; CDR2 reads SVGEGT. CDR3 size: 16 residues. Trimming cost V 7 bases and J 7 bases, with 20 bases left between them. The CDR3, as DNA: TGTGCCAGCAACCCGACGACAGGTGGCAAAAATTCACCCCTCCACTTT. Its protein product is CASNPTTGGKNSPLHF.

This chain uses TRBV20-1 with TRBJ2-5, with 7 bases lining up with TRBD1. The V gene's germline CDR1 is DFQATT and CDR2 SNEGSKA (reference sequence). CDR3 length equals 13 residues. V was pared by 4 bases and J by 5 bases, with 7 bases of the junction left unmatched. CDR3 sequence reads: CSAIPQGVETQYF. Written as DNA, the CDR3 is TGCAGTGCTATTCCCCAGGGGGTGGAGACCCAGTACTTC.

The rearrangement links TRBV10-3 to TRBJ2-7; D unresolved. Trimming cost V 5 bases and J 4 bases, with 15 bases left between them. This CDR3 is built from 14 residues. The germline gives CDR1 ENHRY, CDR2 SYGVKD. CDR3 residues: CAISQPEVRYEQYF. In DNA form, the CDR3 reads TGTGCCATCAGTCAACCCGAAGTCCGGTACGAGCAGTACTTC.

The chain uses TRBV19 and TRBJ1-2, with 10 bases fitting TRBD1. This CDR3 is 15 amino acids long. With 7 bases clipped from V and 4 bases from J, the junction kept 9 bases outside the gene matches. The germline gives CDR1 LNHDA, CDR2 SQIVND (reference sequence). The CDR3 protein is CASKTGTGVGYGYTF. The DNA of the CDR3 is TGTGCCAGTAAAACCGGGACAGGGGTCGGCTATGGCTACACCTTC. Variable domain in full (rest from reference TRBV19 and TRBJ1-2): DGGITQSPKYLFRKEGQNVTLSCEQNLNHDAMYWYRQDPGQGLRLIYYSQIVNDFQKGDIAEGYSVSREKKESFPLTVTSAQKNPTAFYLCASKTGTGVGYGYTFGSGTRLTVV.

The chain links TRBV6-2 or TRBV6-3 to TRBJ2-3, with a tentative D call TRBD1 (6 bases). This CDR3 is 13 amino acids long. V was pared by 10 bases and J by 7 bases, with 18 bases between. Per germline, CDR1 MNHEY and CDR2 SVGEGT. CDR3 residues: CAISQGPGNTQYF. The CDR3 region has the DNA TGTGCCATCTCACAGGGACCGGGAAATACGCAGTATTTT.

This chain joins TRBV5-6 and TRBJ1-3; 7 nucleotides agree with TRBD1. The CDR3 covers 14 residues. V lost 4 bases and J lost 9; bases outside the gene matches: 10. CDR1 and CDR2 from the germline V gene are SGHDT and YYEEEE. CDR3 bases: TGTGCCAGCAGCCTCGGGACAGTACAAGGCACCATATATTTT. Its protein product is CASSLGTVQGTIYF.

This clonotype has at least ten counts. The V gene is TRBV12-3 or TRBV12-4, the J gene TRBJ2-7; 8 bases line up with TRBD2. V lost 6 bases, J lost 2 bases, and 6 bases stayed unmatched. CDR3 length: 14 amino acids. The CDR3 bases are TGTGCCAGCAGCTGGGCGGGAGGAGCCTACGAGCAGTACTTC. Translating it yields CASSWAGGAYEQYF.

This clonotype was found many times. The genes are TRBV20-1 and TRBJ2-3; 15 nucleotides match TRBD2. There are 17 residues in the CDR3. With V trimmed by 6 bases and J by 0 bases, 7 bases remained unmatched. Germline V gives CDR1 DFQATT, CDR2 SNEGSKA (reference sequence). CDR3 region: CSAEGLAGGKSTDTQYF. CDR3 coding DNA: TGCAGTGCGGAGGGACTAGCGGGGGGAAAAAGCACAGATACGCAGTATTTT.

This clonotype has just a few counts. The genes are TRBV11-2 and TRBJ2-7; TRBD1 is a possible D gene (6 bases). The germline CDR1 and CDR2 sequences are SGHAT and FQNNGV. CDR3 length: 14 amino acids. V lost 0 bases and J 2 bases, leaving 8 bases between the germline ends. CDR3 sequence reads: CASSLERTAYEQYF. The DNA for the CDR3 is TGTGCCAGCAGCTTAGAGCGGACAGCCTACGAGCAGTACTTC.

This clonotype was counted a few times. The chain employs TRBV6-5 and TRBJ2-5; D is ambiguous. Germline-derived CDR1 and CDR2 are MNHEY and SVGAGI. The CDR3 runs 16 residues. Trimming left V 0 bases short and J 0 bases short, with 11 bases between. CDR3 DNA sequence: TGTGCCAGCAGTTACTCGTGGGTGGAGTACCAAGAGACCCAGTACTTC. Translated, it gives CASSYSWVEYQETQYF.

The V gene is TRBV3-1, the J gene TRBJ2-7, with 8 bases that match TRBD1. CDR3 size: 14 residues. With 1 base clipped from V and 4 bases from J, the junction kept 3 bases outside the gene matches. Per the germline V gene, CDR1 is LGHDT and CDR2 is YNNKEL (reference sequence). DNA of the CDR3: TGTGCCAGCAGCCAAGGACAGGGGAGGTACGAGCAGTACTTC. Encoded protein: CASSQGQGRYEQYF.

This clonotype has at least ten counts. The genes are TRBV27 and TRBJ2-3; 12 bases fit TRBD2. There are 19 residues in the CDR3. The trim removed 2 bases at V and 4 bases at J, leaving 13 bases unmatched. From germline, CDR1 is MNHEY and CDR2 SMNVEV (reference sequence). The CDR3, as DNA: TGTGCCAGCAGTTTAAATCCGGCTAGCGGGGGGGATGGGGCAGATACGCAGTATTTT. Translated, it gives CASSLNPASGGDGADTQYF.